The 26 T cell receptor beta chains reported below all come from one sample, sequenced in a study of cytomegalovirus exposure and HLA in healthy donors. Sequencing was performed with immunoSEQ multiplex PCR; in TCRdb, only in-frame clones are kept and a portion is missing. Of about 220,000 clones in the sample, approximately 88% were seen once. Material: PBMCs. The receptors here all came from a woman aged 25 to 39 in good health and CMV-seropositive.

This sequence joins TRBV11-2 and TRBJ1-1; D possibly corresponds to TRBD1 (5 bases). This CDR3 has 15 amino acids. V lost 3 bases and J 1 base, leaving 12 bases between the germline ends. Germline assignment: CDR1 SGHAT and CDR2 FQNNGV. Written as DNA, the CDR3 is TGTGCCAGCAGCTTTATTGGGGGTAGGAACACTGAAGCTTTCTTT. Protein sequence: CASSFIGGRNTEAFF.

This clone was seen once. This rearrangement joins TRBV6-5 to TRBJ1-1; D not resolved. The V end lost 4 bases, the J end lost 6 bases, and 6 bases lay between the germline ends. Germline CDR1 is MNHEY and CDR2 is SVGAGI. This CDR3 is 11 amino acids long. CDR3 bases: TGTGCCAGCAGTTTCGGTCCTGAAGCTTTCTTT. Encoded protein: CASSFGPEAFF.

This chain uses TRBV30 with TRBJ2-3; weak D call: TRBD2 (6 bases). The CDR3 covers 13 residues. In germline, CDR1 is GTSNPN, CDR2 SVGIG (reference sequence). V gave up 1 base and J gave up 5 bases, with 10 bases separating them. CDR3 sequence: CAWSGLGVDTQYF. CDR3 in DNA: TGTGCCTGGAGTGGACTAGGAGTAGATACGCAGTATTTT.

This chain joins TRBV30 and TRBJ2-1; D ambiguous. The CDR3 is 16 amino acids. Trimming removed 0 bases from V and 8 bases from J, with 20 bases in between. Germline V CDR1 and CDR2: GTSNPN, SVGIG (reference sequence). The CDR3 here is CAWSVGSSAATHEQFF. CDR3 bases: TGTGCCTGGAGTGTAGGATCCTCGGCAGCGACGCATGAGCAGTTCTTC.

This chain links TRBV6-5 with TRBJ1-1, with a weak D call TRBD1 (5 bases). The CDR3 totals 15 residues. Germline V gives CDR1 MNHEY, CDR2 SVGAGI. Trimming removed 0 bases at V and 5 bases at J, with 13 bases between. The CDR3 loop reads CASSYSAGLGTEAFF. CDR3 DNA: TGTGCCAGCAGTTACTCGGCAGGGTTGGGTACTGAAGCTTTCTTT.

This clone was seen only once. The genes are TRBV30 and TRBJ2-7; D possibly matches TRBD1 or TRBD2 (5 bases each). Germline loops: CDR1 GTSNPN, CDR2 SVGIG (reference sequence). CDR3 length equals 13 residues. Trimming removed 0 bases from V and 4 bases from J, with 10 bases in between. The CDR3 is CAWSVSEGYEQYF. Written as DNA, the CDR3 is TGTGCCTGGAGTGTAAGTGAGGGGTACGAGCAGTACTTC. Full variable domain (remainder filled in from reference TRBV30 and TRBJ2-7): SQTIHQWPATLVQPVGSPLSLECTVEGTSNPNLYWYRQAAGRGLQLLFYSVGIGQISSEVPQNLSASRPQDRQFILSSKKLLLSDSGFYLCAWSVSEGYEQYFGPGTRLTVT.

This sequence joins TRBV18 and TRBJ1-4; D possibly corresponds to TRBD1 (5 bases). This CDR3 is 14 amino acids long. Per the germline V gene, CDR1 is KGHSH and CDR2 is LQKENI. V lost 3 bases to trimming and J lost 2 bases, with 7 bases between them. Here the CDR3 DNA reads TGTGCCAGCTCACCCCAGGGTACTAATGAAAAACTGTTTTTT. It is translated as CASSPQGTNEKLFF.

The CDR3 DNA follows: TGTGCCAGCAGCGAGGGCTTTACGGGACAATACGAGCAGTACTTC. Amino acid sequence: CASSEGFTGQYEQYF. V is TRBV9 and J is TRBJ2-7, with D tentatively TRBD1 (6 bases). The length of the CDR3 is 15 residues. Germline V gene sequence: CDR1 SGDLS, CDR2 YYNGEE. V was pared by 3 bases and J by 4 bases, with 17 bases between.

The chain links TRBV6-5 to TRBJ2-1, with a weak D call TRBD2 (5 bases). CDR3 length: 16 residues. The germline gives CDR1 MNHEY, CDR2 SVGAGI. The germline V and J ends were trimmed by 4 bases and 5 bases, with 18 bases remaining between them. The CDR3 DNA sequence: TGTGCCAGCAGTTCCCTGAGAGGGTCCCCGGACAATGAGCAGTTCTTC. Amino acids: CASSSLRGSPDNEQFF.

The chain uses TRBV9 and TRBJ2-1; TRBD2 matches at 16 bases. The CDR3 consists of 17 residues. Germline CDR1 SGDLS, CDR2 YYNGEE. V dropped 1 base and J dropped 7; count of bases not matched to a gene: 5. The CDR3 DNA is TGTGCCAGCAGCGTAAGGGGACTAGCGGGAGGGGTGAATGAGCAGTTCTTC. This translates into CASSVRGLAGGVNEQFF.

In its sample, this clone was seen a few times. The V call is TRBV10-3, the J call TRBJ2-7; the D call may be TRBD1 or TRBD2 (5 bases each). The CDR3 is 13 amino acids. The ends were cut back, 11 bases at V and 1 base at J, with 15 bases in the middle. Germline V CDR1 and CDR2: ENHRY, SYGVKD. The DNA of the CDR3 is TGTGCCGTTGCCGGGACCGCGTCCTACGAGCAGTACTTC. Amino acid sequence: CAVAGTASYEQYF.

This chain links TRBV11-2 with TRBJ2-3, with D uncertain. The CDR3 extends over 17 amino acids. Trimming shortened V by 1 base and J by 1 base, and 15 bases separated the two germline ends. CDR1 and CDR2 from the germline V gene are SGHAT and FQNNGV. In DNA, the CDR3 is TGTGCCAGCAGCTTAGGCCTCAGCATGATAGGCACAGATACGCAGTATTTT. Translation gives CASSLGLSMIGTDTQYF. Filled out from reference TRBV11-2 and TRBJ2-3, the complete variable domain reads EAGVAQSPRYKIIEKRQSVAFWCNPISGHATLYWYQQILGQGPKLLIQFQNNGVVDDSQLPKDRFSAERLKGVDSTLKIQPAKLEDSAVYLCASSLGLSMIGTDTQYFGPGTRLTVL.

This clone has just one count. The chain is built from TRBV5-4 and TRBJ1-2; 7 bases agree with TRBD1. V gave up 0 bases and J gave up 4 bases; unmatched junction bases: 12. This CDR3 is 17 amino acids long. The germline V gene encodes CDR1 SGHNT and CDR2 YYREEE (reference sequence). CDR3 in DNA: TGTGCCAGCAGCTTGGATGTCAAGACAGGGATAGGCTATGGCTACACCTTC. It codes for CASSLDVKTGIGYGYTF. Together with reference TRBV5-4 and TRBJ1-2, the CDR3 gives the full variable domain: ETGVTQSPTHLIKTRGQQVTLRCSSQSGHNTVSWYQQALGQGPQFIFQYYREEENGRGNFPPRFSGLQFPNYSSELNVNALELDDSALYLCASSLDVKTGIGYGYTFGSGTRLTVV.

Only one count was recorded for this clone. Other DNA variants within this sample encode the same CDR3. The chain recombines TRBV28 with TRBJ2-7; 9 bases map to TRBD1. Germline trimming cut 3 bases from V and 3 bases from J; bases unmatched to any gene: 3. This CDR3 spans 14 amino acids. Germline-derived CDR1 and CDR2 are MDHEN and SYDVKM. CDR3 in amino acids: CASSLSTGGYEQYF. CDR3 in DNA: TGTGCCAGCAGTTTGTCGACAGGGGGCTACGAGCAGTACTTC.

This chain connects TRBV9 to TRBJ2-1; TRBD2 aligns across 7 bases. This CDR3 has 16 amino acids. J lost 8 bases, V lost 0 bases, and 11 bases had no gene match. Germline V lookup: CDR1 SGDLS, CDR2 YYNGEE. The CDR3 is CASSVEGGRAIDEQFF. The CDR3 coding sequence is TGTGCCAGCAGCGTAGAGGGTGGGAGGGCCATCGATGAGCAGTTCTTC.

CDR3 loop: CASSPRTGRNEQYF. CDR3 sequence (DNA): TGTGCCAGCAGTCCCCGGACAGGGCGGAACGAGCAGTACTTC. J is TRBJ2-7 and V is TRBV27, with TRBD1 identical over 8 bases. CDR1 is MNHEY, CDR2 SMNVEV, per germline (reference sequence). This CDR3 contains 14 residues. Unmatched junction bases numbered 8, after V lost 5 bases and J lost 5 bases.

The chain employs TRBV7-6 and TRBJ1-5, with a possible D match to TRBD1 (5 bases). The CDR3 extends over 14 amino acids. Germline CDR1 is SGHVS and CDR2 is FNYEAQ. The V gene lost 5 bases and the J gene lost 3 bases, with 11 bases spanning the gap. The CDR3, as DNA: TGTGCCAGCAGCCCGCGGGGGATCAATCAGCCCCAGCATTTT. Translated: CASSPRGINQPQHF. The variable domain in full, completed from reference TRBV7-6 and TRBJ1-5, reads GAGVSQSPRYKVTKRGQDVALRCDPISGHVSLYWYRQALGQGPEFLTYFNYEAQQDKSGLPNDRFSAERPEGSISTLTIQRTEQRDSAMYRCASSPRGINQPQHFGDGTRLSIL.

This chain uses TRBV13 with TRBJ2-1; TRBD2 agrees at 9 bases. The germline gives CDR1 PRHDT, CDR2 FYEKMQ (reference sequence). The CDR3 runs to 16 residues. Losses at the gene ends were 1 base for V and 10 bases for J; bases not matched to a gene: 11. The CDR3 reads CASSLVKLAGTREQFF. The CDR3 DNA follows: TGTGCCAGCAGCTTAGTTAAACTAGCGGGTACGCGGGAGCAGTTCTTC.

Concerning this clone itself: This CDR3 is also generated by other DNA sequences in the sample. V usage is TRBV9 and J usage is TRBJ1-1; the D gene is possibly TRBD1 (5 bases). The V end was cut by 0 bases, the J end by 4 bases, with 7 bases between. Germline V gene data show CDR1 as SGDLS and CDR2 as YYNGEE. There are 13 residues in the CDR3. CDR3 sequence reads: CASSVGGATEAFF. The CDR3 bases are TGTGCCAGCAGCGTAGGCGGGGCCACTGAAGCTTTCTTT.

The CDR3 DNA reads as TGTGCTAGTGGTTTTGGACAGGGAGGGAACAATCAGCCCCAGCATTTT. It specifies CASGFGQGGNNQPQHF. The rearrangement links TRBV12-5 to TRBJ1-5; 8 bases fit TRBD1. The CDR3 spans 16 residues. The germline CDR1 and CDR2 sequences are LGHNT and FRNRAP. V lost 3 bases, J lost 3 bases, and 7 bases stayed unmatched.

The V call is TRBV28, the J call TRBJ1-4; D remains unclear. The CDR3 loop spans 13 amino acids. With 3 bases removed from V and 6 bases from J, the gap between germline ends came to 8 bases. Germline CDR1 is MDHEN and CDR2 is SYDVKM. CDR3 amino acids: CASSFGSYEKLFF. The CDR3 DNA is TGTGCCAGCAGTTTCGGTTCCTATGAAAAACTGTTTTTT.

The genes are TRBV27 and TRBJ2-1; the match to TRBD2 covers 11 bases. The CDR3 sequence is 15 residues long. Germline values: CDR1 MNHEY, CDR2 SMNVEV (reference sequence). After removal of 2 bases from V and 8 bases from J, the junction contained 5 bases not matched to a gene. The CDR3 loop is CASSLSSGRGDEQFF. CDR3 sequence (DNA): TGTGCCAGCAGTTTAAGTAGCGGGAGGGGGGATGAGCAGTTCTTC.

The sample holds a few counts of this clone. The genes are TRBV30 and TRBJ2-5, with 10 bases matching TRBD2. Germline lookup yields CDR1 GTSNPN and CDR2 SVGIG (reference sequence). The CDR3 consists of 16 residues. Unmatched junction bases numbered 11, after V lost 2 bases and J lost 5 bases. The chain's CDR3 is CAWSPWGLAGEETQYF. In DNA form, the CDR3 reads TGTGCCTGGAGTCCTTGGGGCCTAGCGGGAGAGGAGACCCAGTACTTC.

This chain connects TRBV2 to TRBJ2-5; D gene ambiguous. The CDR3 runs to 13 residues. The V end was cut by 4 bases, the J end by 3 bases, with 9 bases between. The V gene's germline CDR1 is SNHLY and CDR2 FYNNEI. CDR3 DNA: TGTGCCAGCAGTGTAGGGCGAGAAGAGACCCAGTACTTC. Protein sequence: CASSVGREETQYF.

V gene TRBV27 combines with J gene TRBJ1-2; no clear D. There are 15 residues in the CDR3. V lost 2 bases and J 8 bases, leaving 18 bases between the germline ends. Germline V gene sequence: CDR1 MNHEY, CDR2 SMNVEV (reference sequence). In nucleotides, the CDR3 is TGTGCCAGCAGTTTAGGTTCAAACCCCCGGATCGGCTACACCTTC. It translates to CASSLGSNPRIGYTF.

This rearrangement joins TRBV11-1 to TRBJ2-1, with 8 positions matching TRBD2. The V gene's germline CDR1 is SGHAT and CDR2 FQDESV (reference sequence). CDR3 size: 13 residues. Losses at the gene ends were 7 bases for V and 9 bases for J; bases not matched to a gene: 8. The CDR3 nucleotides are TGTGCCAGCAAAAGCGGGAGTTATAGTGAGCAGTTCTTC. As protein: CASKSGSYSEQFF.